The next 8 T cell receptor beta chains were all read from a single sample in a study of T-cell reconstitution after alpha-beta-depleted transplantation in children. General study points: At the one-year point after transplant, T-cell counts and TCRbeta diversity were found to come mostly from T cells that had been newly produced.

No antigens are known for them. The library targeted TCRbeta and was prepared with unique molecular identifiers. TCRdb fed the PCR reads into MiXCR, producing one record per CDR3 protein. The table records 250,000 to 300,000 distinct CDR3 sequences, roughly 8.2% of them present only once. Here the sequenced sample was peripheral blood, taken 360 days after TCRalphabeta/CD19-depleted stem cell transplant. The receptors originated from a female patient under 10 years old who had a stem cell transplant for Fanconi anemia, so the T cells may come from the graft donor.

This clonotype showed up many times. The chain has TRBV12-3 or TRBV12-4 and TRBJ2-4; a weak D match, TRBD1 (6 bases). The germline V and J ends were trimmed by 3 bases and 0 bases, with 27 bases remaining between them. This CDR3 has 21 amino acids. DNA for the CDR3: TGTGCCAGCAGTTTCTTTGATATCTGGGGGCCTAATTATATAGCCAAAAACATTCAGTACTTC. Encoded protein: CASSFFDIWGPNYIAKNIQYF.

In this sample, this clonotype turned up many times. The V and J genes are TRBV7-2 and TRBJ2-5; 7 bases fit TRBD2. CDR1 and CDR2 from the germline V gene are SGHTA and FQGNSA. There are 17 residues in the CDR3. V was clipped by 2 bases and J by 5 bases; unmatched bases: 14. CDR3 DNA sequence: TGTGCCAGCAGCTTATCTGCCAGGACTAGTGGGGTGGAGACCCAGTACTTC. It is translated as CASSLSARTSGVETQYF.

Comments on this clonotype: This may come from a read error, since a much larger clone is one base off. A read error is likely, as this CDR3 ends without the conserved phenylalanine or tryptophan. The rearrangement joins TRBV28 to TRBJ2-1; D gene uncertain. CDR1 is MDHEN, CDR2 SYDVKM, per germline. V was trimmed by 3 bases and J by 9 bases, leaving 12 bases between them. This CDR3 is built from 13 residues. CDR3 sequence: CASSFANSVEQFS. The CDR3 DNA sequence: TGTGCCAGCAGTTTCGCCAACTCGGTTGAGCAGTTCTCC.

This clonotype appeared many times. This rearrangement joins TRBV5-1 to TRBJ1-2; D call uncertain. Germline V gene data show CDR1 as SGHRS and CDR2 as YFSETQ. Trimming removed 0 bases at V and 4 bases at J, with 10 bases between. The CDR3 has 14 residues. The CDR3: CASSLVPEIYGYTF. The DNA for the CDR3 is TGCGCCAGCAGCTTGGTGCCAGAGATCTATGGCTACACCTTC.

This clonotype occurred a few times. V gene TRBV7-8 combines with J gene TRBJ1-1, with 9 bases lining up with TRBD1. Germline values: CDR1 SGHVS, CDR2 FQNEAQ. Unmatched junction bases numbered 11, after V lost 5 bases and J lost 7 bases. The CDR3 is 15 amino acids. CDR3 amino acids: CASSPWDRERNEAFF. The CDR3 DNA reads TGTGCCAGCAGCCCTTGGGACAGGGAAAGGAATGAAGCTTTCTTT.

The table lists this clonotype with many counts. The rearrangement uses TRBV12-3 or TRBV12-4 and TRBJ2-5, with 8 bases identical to TRBD1. The CDR3 length is 15 residues. V trimming: 4 bases; J trimming: 3 bases; junction bases outside the gene matches: 7. CDR3 nucleotide sequence: TGTGCCAGCAGTTATGACCACAGGGGGAAAGAGACCCAGTACTTC. It codes for CASSYDHRGKETQYF.

This clonotype was observed at least ten times. V and J are TRBV11-2 and TRBJ2-1; a possible D gene is TRBD2 (5 bases). This CDR3 comprises 14 residues. Deletions cut 3 bases from V and 5 bases from J, with 11 bases between. CDR1 is SGHAT and CDR2 is FQNNGV in the germline V gene. CDR3 sequence (DNA): TGTGCCAGCAGCTTCCCGGGATCCAACAATGAGCAGTTCTTC. Translating it yields CASSFPGSNNEQFF.

In this sample, this clonotype turned up a few times. V gene TRBV24-1 combines with J gene TRBJ2-3; 10 bases match TRBD1. The germline CDR1 and CDR2 sequences are KGHDR and SFDVKD. Trimming at V came to 4 bases and at J to 2 bases, leaving 8 bases not matched to a gene. There are 17 residues in the CDR3. The CDR3 loop is CATSDRDRGGATDTQYF. For the CDR3, the DNA is TGTGCCACCAGTGACCGGGACAGGGGAGGTGCCACAGATACGCAGTATTTT.